This passage covers 30 T cell receptor beta chains from one sample sequenced in a study of shared clonotypes between healthy human individuals (dated by TCRdb to 2018 to 2021). The library came from the immunoSEQ multiplex PCR assay. Not all clones reach the TCRdb copy of this immuneACCESS table, which keeps in-frame sequences only. Checked studies attribute under half of the gap to unresolved V genes and leave the rest unexplained. This sample has under 1,100,000 clones in its table, and about three quarters of those were observed once. Approximately 1.5% of the sample comes from the top ten. Sequenced input: memory CD4+ T cells sorted from blood. This specimen's cell subset or site label, per the study, means: CD45RA-negative fraction. The receptors here all came from a man between 18 and 35 years old in good health.

V gene TRBV7-2 combines with J gene TRBJ1-6; D is uncertain. The V gene's germline CDR1 is SGHTA and CDR2 FQGNSA. The ends were cut back, 1 base at V and 6 bases at J, with 10 bases in the middle. This CDR3 is 15 amino acids long. The CDR3 protein is CASSLEGIGNSPLHF. CDR3 nucleotide sequence: TGTGCCAGCAGCTTAGAGGGTATCGGTAATTCACCCCTCCACTTT. The full variable domain, rest sourced from reference TRBV7-2 and TRBJ1-6, is GAGVSQSPSNKVTEKGKDVELRCDPISGHTALYWYRQSLGQGLEFLIYFQGNSAPDKSGLPSDRFSAERTGGSVSTLTIQRTQQEDSAVYLCASSLEGIGNSPLHFGNGTRLTVT.

The chain employs TRBV7-9 and TRBJ2-3; 10 bases match TRBD2. This CDR3 is built from 17 residues. The trim removed 5 bases at V and 1 base at J, leaving 9 bases unmatched. The germline V gene has CDR1 SEHNR and CDR2 FQNEAQ (reference sequence). In DNA form, the CDR3 reads TGTGCCAGCAGCCCCGGGGTAGCGGGGGGCCGCACAGATACGCAGTATTTT. Translation gives CASSPGVAGGRTDTQYF. The whole variable domain, remainder taken from reference TRBV7-9 and TRBJ2-3, is DTGVSQNPRHKITKRGQNVTFRCDPISEHNRLYWYRQTLGQGPEFLTYFQNEAQLEKSRLLSDRFSAERPKGSFSTLEIQRTEQGDSAMYLCASSPGVAGGRTDTQYFGPGTRLTVL.

The chain carries TRBV28 and TRBJ2-1; D may be TRBD2 (5 bases). The germline CDR1 and CDR2 sequences are MDHEN and SYDVKM. This CDR3 region has 11 residues. Trimming pared 3 bases from V and 12 bases from J, leaving 9 bases between. Here the CDR3 reads CASSFPRGQFF. The DNA for the CDR3 is TGTGCCAGCAGTTTCCCCCGGGGGCAGTTCTTC.

This rearrangement joins TRBV10-2 to TRBJ1-3, with D perhaps matching TRBD1 (6 bases). Trimming pared 0 bases from V and 2 bases from J, leaving 20 bases between. This CDR3 spans 19 amino acids. The germline V gene has CDR1 WSHSY and CDR2 SAAADI. CDR3 residues: CASSESTWTVKSAGNTIYF. CDR3 DNA sequence: TGCGCCAGCAGTGAGTCGACTTGGACAGTAAAAAGCGCTGGAAACACCATATATTTT.

The genes are TRBV6-1 and TRBJ1-4, with unresolved D. Trimming left V 1 base short and J 8 bases short, with 14 bases between. This CDR3 contains 15 residues. CDR1 MNHNS and CDR2 SASEGT come from the germline V gene. CDR3 bases: TGTGCCAGCAGTGAAGTTTACAGTGGAAGCGAAAAACTGTTTTTT. Translation: CASSEVYSGSEKLFF.

The chain joins TRBV10-3 to TRBJ1-1; D is possibly TRBD1 (6 bases). The CDR3 sequence is 15 residues long. V lost 1 base and J 3 bases, leaving 12 bases between the germline ends. Looked up from germline, CDR1 is ENHRY and CDR2 is SYGVKD. This CDR3 reads CAISELNTGYTEAFF. The CDR3, as DNA: TGTGCCATCAGTGAGTTAAACACAGGGTACACTGAAGCTTTCTTT.

This clone was recorded a few times. V usage is TRBV10-3 and J usage is TRBJ2-1; weak D call: TRBD2 (5 bases). With 11 bases removed from V and 8 bases from J, the gap between germline ends came to 13 bases. This CDR3 spans 11 amino acids. From germline, CDR1 is ENHRY and CDR2 SYGVKD. CDR3 loop: CASTSRDEQFF. The CDR3 nucleotides read TGTGCCTCTACATCGAGGGATGAGCAGTTCTTC.

This clone was counted a single time. V and J are TRBV5-1 and TRBJ2-5, with D tentatively TRBD1 (5 bases). Trimming shortened V by 6 bases and J by 5 bases, and 14 bases separated the two germline ends. The germline gives CDR1 SGHRS, CDR2 YFSETQ. This CDR3 has 13 residues. This chain's CDR3 is CASKDSSRETQYF. CDR3 nucleotides: TGCGCCAGCAAAGACAGTTCCAGGGAGACCCAGTACTTC.

V and J are TRBV5-1 and TRBJ2-2, with 7 bases fitting TRBD1. Germline CDR1 and CDR2: SGHRS and YFSETQ. CDR3 length equals 16 residues. V lost 0 bases to trimming and J lost 5 bases; unmatched junction nucleotides: 7. The CDR3: CASSLGQGLRTGELFF. Written as DNA, the CDR3 is TGCGCCAGCAGCTTGGGACAGGGTTTAAGGACCGGGGAGCTGTTTTTT.

The chain links TRBV6-1 to TRBJ1-5, with 9 bases lining up with TRBD1. V shed 8 bases, J shed 6 bases, and the junction held 11 bases outside the gene matches. Germline assignment: CDR1 MNHNS and CDR2 SASEGT. The CDR3 covers 15 residues. CDR3 protein: CASEPGQGYFQPQHF. The DNA for the CDR3 is TGTGCCAGCGAGCCGGGACAGGGATATTTTCAGCCCCAGCATTTT.

CDR3: CASTPEGRSTDTQYF. The CDR3 nucleotides are TGTGCCAGCACCCCTGAGGGGCGGAGCACAGATACGCAGTATTTT. J is TRBJ2-3 and V is TRBV9; the D gene could be TRBD1 or TRBD2 (5 bases each). Germline V gives CDR1 SGDLS, CDR2 YYNGEE. The CDR3 covers 15 residues. Trimming stripped 6 bases from V and 0 bases from J, with 14 bases between.

The CDR3 bases are TGTGCCAGCTCCCGCCCTCCTGGGGAGCTGTTTTTT. Translated: CASSRPPGELFF. V is TRBV18 and J is TRBJ2-2; unclear D gene. The CDR3 contains 12 residues. V was shortened by 6 bases and J by 8 bases, with 10 bases between the two germline ends. Per germline, CDR1 KGHSH and CDR2 LQKENI.

This chain links TRBV9 with TRBJ2-3, with D hard to call. The V end was cut by 0 bases, the J end by 3 bases, with 11 bases between. CDR1 and CDR2 from the germline V gene are SGDLS and YYNGEE. The CDR3 has 15 amino acids. Here the CDR3 DNA reads TGTGCCAGCAGCGTAGCGGCCCCAGTGACAGATACGCAGTATTTT. Translating it yields CASSVAAPVTDTQYF.

The chain couples TRBV7-2 to TRBJ2-3; D is possibly TRBD1 or TRBD2 (6 bases each). Germline V gene lookup returns CDR1 SGHTA and CDR2 FQGNSA. The ends were cut back, 5 bases at V and 4 bases at J, with 22 bases in the middle. The CDR3 runs to 17 residues. CDR3 sequence: CASSPGHSGLPADTQYF. CDR3 bases: TGTGCCAGCAGCCCGGGACACTCGGGACTCCCGGCAGATACGCAGTATTTT.

The chain links TRBV4-1 to TRBJ2-1; 10 bases map to TRBD2. The junction had 10 bases not matched to a gene; V was cut back by 3 bases and J by 5 bases. Looked up from germline, CDR1 is MGHRA and CDR2 is YSYEKL. The CDR3 has 17 residues. The CDR3 sequence is CASSQDLSGRADNEQFF. DNA for the CDR3: TGCGCCAGCAGCCAGGATTTAAGCGGGAGGGCGGACAATGAGCAGTTCTTC.

As regards this clone: Other DNA variants within this sample encode the same CDR3. The V call is TRBV5-1, the J call TRBJ2-5; D possibly corresponds to TRBD1 (7 bases). The CDR3 runs to 16 residues. CDR1 and CDR2 from the germline V gene are SGHRS and YFSETQ. V lost 0 bases to trimming and J lost 2 bases, with 14 bases between them. The CDR3 reads CASSLAPAGGQETQYF. DNA for the CDR3: TGCGCCAGCAGCTTGGCCCCGGCAGGGGGGCAAGAGACCCAGTACTTC.

This clone was recorded a few times. The gene calls are TRBV5-6 and TRBJ1-5; D is perhaps TRBD1 (6 bases). Looked up from germline, CDR1 is SGHDT and CDR2 is YYEEEE. V lost 1 base to trimming and J lost 1 base, with 6 bases between them. The CDR3 loop spans 14 amino acids. CDR3 loop: CASSLRGSNQPQHF. Here the CDR3 DNA reads TGTGCCAGCAGCTTGAGGGGGAGCAATCAGCCCCAGCATTTT. The entire variable domain, with the rest obtained from reference TRBV5-6 and TRBJ1-5, is as follows: DAGVTQSPTHLIKTRGQQVTLRCSPKSGHDTVSWYQQALGQGPQFIFQYYEEEERQRGNFPDRFSGHQFPNYSSELNVNALLLGDSALYLCASSLRGSNQPQHFGDGTRLSIL.

This clone was seen a handful of times. The chain is built from TRBV30 and TRBJ1-4, with no clear D. This CDR3 region has 11 residues. Germline lookup yields CDR1 GTSNPN and CDR2 SVGIG (reference sequence). V was shortened by 2 bases and J by 10 bases, with 8 bases between the two germline ends. The CDR3 loop is CAWSLSGKLFF. DNA for the CDR3: TGTGCCTGGAGTTTAAGCGGAAAACTGTTTTTT.

J is TRBJ2-3 and V is TRBV6-1; 9 bases match TRBD2. CDR3 size: 16 residues. The trim removed 4 bases at V and 6 bases at J, leaving 11 bases unmatched. The germline gives CDR1 MNHNS, CDR2 SASEGT. This chain's CDR3 is CASSGRLAGGLDTQYF. CDR3 nucleotide sequence: TGTGCCAGCAGTGGTCGGCTTGCGGGAGGGCTGGATACGCAGTATTTT.

The V call is TRBV5-1, the J call TRBJ2-3; D is undetermined. V was clipped by 1 base and J by 1 base, with 7 bases between them. The CDR3 consists of 14 residues. The germline V gene encodes CDR1 SGHRS and CDR2 YFSETQ. The CDR3 sequence: CASSLTRGTDTQYF. The CDR3 nucleotides read TGCGCCAGCAGCTTGACACGCGGCACAGATACGCAGTATTTT. Full variable domain (missing parts from reference TRBV5-1 and TRBJ2-3): KAGVTQTPRYLIKTRGQQVTLSCSPISGHRSVSWYQQTPGQGLQFLFEYFSETQRNKGNFPGRFSGRQFSNSRSEMNVSTLELGDSALYLCASSLTRGTDTQYFGPGTRLTVL.

This clone was seen just once. The chain is built from TRBV7-2 and TRBJ1-5; D unresolved. CDR1 and CDR2 (germline): SGHTA, FQGNSA. Trimming took off 1 base at V and 3 bases at J, with 10 bases between the two ends. The CDR3 spans 15 residues. The CDR3 loop is CASSLDSGNNQPQHF. CDR3 in DNA: TGTGCCAGCAGCTTAGATTCAGGTAACAATCAGCCCCAGCATTTT.

This sequence joins TRBV21-1 and TRBJ2-7; TRBD1 was called by the table and not checked on the DNA. TRBV21-1 is shown as a pseudogene. The CDR3 runs 15 residues. The CDR3 region has the DNA TGTGCCAGCAGCAAAGGCAGACAGGGGGAGTACGAGCAGTACTTC. Protein sequence: CASSKGRQGEYEQYF.

The V and J genes are TRBV2 and TRBJ2-5; D ambiguous. The CDR3 has 13 residues. Trimming pared 5 bases from V and 5 bases from J, leaving 12 bases between. Germline lookup yields CDR1 SNHLY and CDR2 FYNNEI. CDR3 nucleotides: TGTGCCAGCAGTTTTACGGAGACGGAGACCCAGTACTTC. It translates to CASSFTETETQYF.

The rearrangement joins TRBV5-4 to TRBJ1-2, with D maybe TRBD1 (5 bases). In germline, CDR1 is SGHNT, CDR2 YYREEE (reference sequence). The V and J ends lost 4 bases and 2 bases respectively, with 9 bases between them. The CDR3 length is 13 residues. The CDR3 sequence: CASSNRDNYGYTF. In DNA, the CDR3 is TGTGCCAGCAGCAACCGGGACAACTATGGCTACACCTTC.

Note on this clone: An end of the junction does not agree with germline; a read error may underlie this. The chain combines TRBV6-5 with TRBJ2-4; D might be TRBD1 or TRBD2, each matching 6 bases. In germline, CDR1 is MNHEY, CDR2 SVGAGI. CDR3 size: 13 residues. DNA for the CDR3: TGTGCCACCGGACCCGGGGGCGCTTTGGCCCAGCACTTC. Its translation: CATGPGGALAQHF.

This clone was seen just once. The J gene is TRBJ2-3, the V gene TRBV7-9, with 12 positions matching TRBD1. The CDR3 has 17 amino acids. V lost 5 bases to trimming and J lost 8 bases; unmatched junction nucleotides: 14. CDR1 and CDR2 from the germline V gene are SEHNR and FQNEAQ (reference sequence). The CDR3 sequence: CASSPTGTGGVGGTQYF. In DNA form, the CDR3 reads TGTGCCAGCAGCCCCACCGGGACAGGGGGCGTGGGTGGTACGCAGTATTTT.

This clone was detected once. Other DNA sequences in the sample encode the same CDR3. The chain recombines TRBV5-1 with TRBJ1-1, with unresolved D. Germline CDR1 reads SGHRS; CDR2 reads YFSETQ. This CDR3 is built from 13 residues. V shed 0 bases and J shed 2 bases, with 5 bases lying between them. The CDR3 bases are TGCGCCAGCAGCTTGGTCGTTAACACTGAAGCTTTCTTT. This gives the protein CASSLVVNTEAFF.

The chain recombines TRBV7-9 with TRBJ1-3, with a weak D call TRBD1 (6 bases). The CDR3 is 15 amino acids. Germline V gene lookup returns CDR1 SEHNR and CDR2 FQNEAQ (reference sequence). The germline V and J ends were trimmed by 2 bases and 1 base, with 9 bases remaining between them. The CDR3 DNA follows: TGTGCCAGCAGCTTAATCACAGGGTCTGGAAACACCATATATTTT. This encodes CASSLITGSGNTIYF.

This clone has only one observation. This chain uses TRBV2 with TRBJ1-1; 7 bases agree with TRBD1. The CDR3 runs to 14 residues. Germline trimming cut 7 bases from V and 5 bases from J; bases unmatched to any gene: 10. Germline V gene sequence: CDR1 SNHLY, CDR2 FYNNEI. The CDR3 coding sequence is TGTGCCAGCACCAGGGGGGGTCATGGGACTGAAGCTTTCTTT. The encoded protein is CASTRGGHGTEAFF. The complete variable domain, with remaining parts taken from reference TRBV2 and TRBJ1-1, reads EPEVTQTPSHQVTQMGQEVILRCVPISNHLYFYWYRQILGQKVEFLVSFYNNEISEKSEIFDDQFSVERPDGSNFTLKIRSTKLEDSAMYFCASTRGGHGTEAFFGQGTRLTVV.

This chain connects TRBV21-1 to TRBJ2-6; TRBD2 reflects the table's D call only, with no check against the DNA. TRBV21-1 is a known pseudogene. This CDR3 contains 18 residues. CDR3 in amino acids: CASSKEGTYPSGANVLTF. The CDR3 DNA reads as TGTGCCAGCAGCAAGGAGGGGACGTACCCCTCTGGGGCCAACGTCCTGACTTTC.